These 5 T cell receptor beta chains share one sample of origin, sequenced in a study of Tregs in tolerant kidney transplant recipients. Assay: immunoSEQ multiplex PCR; the TCRdb copy retains only in-frame clones and omits some. This table has about 69,000 clones, about 89% appearing once. The sample was CD4+ T cells from blood, taken before the transplant. The receptors shown here come from a human donor who received a combined kidney and bone marrow transplant.

CDR3 sequence: CASSTPPLAGGGRTQYF. The CDR3 nucleotides are TGTGCCAGCAGCACCCCCCCACTAGCGGGAGGAGGACGGACCCAGTACTTC. V gene TRBV7-2 combines with J gene TRBJ2-5, with 12 bases lining up with TRBD2. The V gene end was trimmed by 5 bases and the J gene end by 7 bases; junction bases not matched to a gene: 14. The CDR3 is made up of 17 amino acids. Germline loops: CDR1 SGHTA, CDR2 FQGNSA.

The chain employs TRBV9 and TRBJ1-2; 11 positions agree with TRBD1. Germline CDR1 reads SGDLS; CDR2 reads YYNGEE. V dropped 2 bases and J dropped 7; count of bases not matched to a gene: 7. The CDR3 sequence is 15 residues long. CDR3 loop: CASSVLDRGPSGYTF. The CDR3 DNA reads as TGTGCCAGCAGCGTGTTGGACAGGGGGCCAAGTGGCTACACCTTC.

This clone was seen more than once but under ten times. The J gene is TRBJ2-5, the V gene TRBV19; 11 bases are shared with TRBD2. The germline CDR1 and CDR2 sequences are LNHDA and SQIVND (reference sequence). The length of the CDR3 is 16 residues. Trimming took 4 bases from V and 3 from J; bases not matched to a gene: 7. The CDR3 nucleotides are TGTGCCAGTAGTACCTACGGGACTAGCGGAGAAGAGACCCAGTACTTC. Its protein is CASSTYGTSGEETQYF.

This chain connects TRBV28 to TRBJ1-4, with 9 bases that match TRBD1. This CDR3 has 15 amino acids. J was trimmed by 4 bases and V by 6 bases; bases with no gene match: 6. Germline assignment: CDR1 MDHEN and CDR2 SYDVKM. The chain's CDR3 is CASSRWTGVNEKLFF. The CDR3 nucleotides read TGTGCCAGCAGCCGATGGACAGGGGTTAATGAAAAACTGTTTTTT.

The CDR3 nucleotides are TGTGCCTGGAGTGTACAGGCTGATCAGCCCCAGCATTTT. Amino acid sequence: CAWSVQADQPQHF. The chain uses TRBV30 and TRBJ1-5; weak D call: TRBD1 (5 bases). The CDR3 consists of 13 residues. Germline assignment: CDR1 GTSNPN and CDR2 SVGIG (reference sequence). The V end was cut by 0 bases, the J end by 5 bases, with 8 bases between.